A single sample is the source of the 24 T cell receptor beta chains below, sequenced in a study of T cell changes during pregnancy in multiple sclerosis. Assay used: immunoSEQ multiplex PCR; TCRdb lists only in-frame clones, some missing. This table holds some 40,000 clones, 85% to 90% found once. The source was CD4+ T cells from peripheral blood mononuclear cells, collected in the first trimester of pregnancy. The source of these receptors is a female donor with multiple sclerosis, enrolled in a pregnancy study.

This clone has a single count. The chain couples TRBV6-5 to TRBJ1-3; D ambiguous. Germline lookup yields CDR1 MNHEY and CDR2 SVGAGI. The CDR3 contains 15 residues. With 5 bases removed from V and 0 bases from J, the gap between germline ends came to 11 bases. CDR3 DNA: TGTGCCAGCAGTCGCTCCGGGGACTCTGGAAACACCATATATTTT. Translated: CASSRSGDSGNTIYF.

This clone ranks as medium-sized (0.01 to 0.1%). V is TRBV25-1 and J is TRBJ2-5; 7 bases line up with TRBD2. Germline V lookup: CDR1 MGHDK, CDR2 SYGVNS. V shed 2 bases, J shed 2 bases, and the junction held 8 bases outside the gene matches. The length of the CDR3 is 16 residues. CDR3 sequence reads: CASSEQEAGTQETQYF. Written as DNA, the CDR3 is TGTGCCAGCAGTGAACAAGAAGCGGGAACGCAAGAGACCCAGTACTTC.

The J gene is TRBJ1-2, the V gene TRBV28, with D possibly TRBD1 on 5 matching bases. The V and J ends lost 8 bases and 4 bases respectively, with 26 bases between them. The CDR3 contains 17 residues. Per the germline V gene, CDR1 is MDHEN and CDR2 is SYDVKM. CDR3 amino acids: CASRPQGSTAAPYGYTF. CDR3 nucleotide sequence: TGTGCCAGCCGCCCGCAGGGATCAACCGCTGCGCCCTATGGCTACACCTTC.

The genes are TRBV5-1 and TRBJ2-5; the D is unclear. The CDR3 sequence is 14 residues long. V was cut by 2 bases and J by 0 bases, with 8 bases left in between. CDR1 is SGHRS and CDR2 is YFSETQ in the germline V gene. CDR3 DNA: TGCGCCAGCAGCTTTAGAGGAGACCAAGAGACCCAGTACTTC. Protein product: CASSFRGDQETQYF.

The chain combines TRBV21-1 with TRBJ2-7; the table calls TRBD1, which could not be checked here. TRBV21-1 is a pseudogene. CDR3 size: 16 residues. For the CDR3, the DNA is TGTGCCAGCAGCAAAGTTGGACAAACAATCTCCTACGAGCAGTACTTC. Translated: CASSKVGQTISYEQYF.

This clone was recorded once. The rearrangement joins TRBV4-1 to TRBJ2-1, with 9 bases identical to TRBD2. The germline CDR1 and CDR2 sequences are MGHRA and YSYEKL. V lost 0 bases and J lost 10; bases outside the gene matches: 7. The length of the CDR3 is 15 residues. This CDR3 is CASSQDRNSGREQFF. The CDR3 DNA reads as TGCGCCAGCAGCCAAGATCGGAATAGCGGGAGAGAGCAGTTCTTC.

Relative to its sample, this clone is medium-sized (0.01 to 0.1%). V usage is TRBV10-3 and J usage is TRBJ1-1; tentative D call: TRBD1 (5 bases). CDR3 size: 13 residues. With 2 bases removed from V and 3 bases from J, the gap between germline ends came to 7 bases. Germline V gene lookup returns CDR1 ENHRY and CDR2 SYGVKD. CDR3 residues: CAISEGRDTEAFF. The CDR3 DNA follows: TGTGCCATCAGTGAGGGCAGGGACACTGAAGCTTTCTTT.

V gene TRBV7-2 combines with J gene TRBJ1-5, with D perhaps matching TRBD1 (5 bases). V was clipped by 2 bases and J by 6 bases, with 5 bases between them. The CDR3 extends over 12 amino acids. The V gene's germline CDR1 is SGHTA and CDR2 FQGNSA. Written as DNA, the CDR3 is TGTGCCAGCAGCTTAAGGGGTCAGCCCCAGCATTTT. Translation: CASSLRGQPQHF.

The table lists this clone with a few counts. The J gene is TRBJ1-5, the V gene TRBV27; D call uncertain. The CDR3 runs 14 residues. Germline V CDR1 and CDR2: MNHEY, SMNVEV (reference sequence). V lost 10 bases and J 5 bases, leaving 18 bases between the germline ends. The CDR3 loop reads CANPLRGPDQPQHF. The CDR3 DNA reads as TGTGCCAACCCCTTGAGAGGGCCGGATCAGCCCCAGCATTTT.

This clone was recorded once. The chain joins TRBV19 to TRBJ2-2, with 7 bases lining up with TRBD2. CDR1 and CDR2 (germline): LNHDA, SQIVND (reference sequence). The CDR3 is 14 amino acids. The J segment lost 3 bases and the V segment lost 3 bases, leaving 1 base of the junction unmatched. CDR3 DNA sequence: TGTGCCAGTAGTATGGGGGGGGACACCGGGGAGCTGTTTTTT. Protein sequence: CASSMGGDTGELFF. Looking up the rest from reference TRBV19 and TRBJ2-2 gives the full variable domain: DGGITQSPKYLFRKEGQNVTLSCEQNLNHDAMYWYRQDPGQGLRLIYYSQIVNDFQKGDIAEGYSVSREKKESFPLTVTSAQKNPTAFYLCASSMGGDTGELFFGEGSRLTVL.

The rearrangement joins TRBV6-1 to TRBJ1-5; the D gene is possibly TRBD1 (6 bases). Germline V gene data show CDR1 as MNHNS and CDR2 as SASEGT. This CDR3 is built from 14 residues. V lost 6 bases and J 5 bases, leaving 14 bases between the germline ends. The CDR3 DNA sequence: TGTGCCAGCAGGGAGAACAGGGAGTATCAGCCCCAGCATTTT. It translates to CASRENREYQPQHF.

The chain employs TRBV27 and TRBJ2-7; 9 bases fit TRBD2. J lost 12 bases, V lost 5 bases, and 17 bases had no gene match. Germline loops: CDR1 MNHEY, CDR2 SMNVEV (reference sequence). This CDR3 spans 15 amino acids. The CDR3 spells CASSLPGLAGGGMYF. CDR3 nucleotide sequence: TGTGCCAGCAGTCTCCCGGGACTAGCAGGGGGAGGGATGTACTTC.

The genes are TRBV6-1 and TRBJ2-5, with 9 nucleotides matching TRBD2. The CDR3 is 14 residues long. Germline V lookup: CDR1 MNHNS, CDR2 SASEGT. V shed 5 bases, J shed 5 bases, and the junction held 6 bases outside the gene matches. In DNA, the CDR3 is TGTGCCAGCAGTCTGGGACTAGCCGAGGAGACCCAGTACTTC. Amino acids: CASSLGLAEETQYF.

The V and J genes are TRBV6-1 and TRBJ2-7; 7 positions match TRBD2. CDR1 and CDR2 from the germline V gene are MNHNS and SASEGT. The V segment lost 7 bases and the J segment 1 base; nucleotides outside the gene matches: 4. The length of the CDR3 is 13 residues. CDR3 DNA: TGTGCCAGCAAGAGCGGGATGTCCTACGAGCAGTACTTC. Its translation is CASKSGMSYEQYF.

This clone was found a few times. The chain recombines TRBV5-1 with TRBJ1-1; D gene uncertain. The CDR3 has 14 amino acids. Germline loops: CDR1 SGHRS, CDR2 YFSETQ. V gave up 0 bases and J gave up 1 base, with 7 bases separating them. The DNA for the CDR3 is TGCGCCAGCAGCTTGGCACCGGGGAACACTGAAGCTTTCTTT. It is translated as CASSLAPGNTEAFF.

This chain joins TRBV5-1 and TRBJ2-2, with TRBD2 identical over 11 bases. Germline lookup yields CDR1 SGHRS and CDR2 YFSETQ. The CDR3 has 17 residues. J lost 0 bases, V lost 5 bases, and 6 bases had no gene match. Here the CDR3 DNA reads TGCGCCAGCAGGCCCGGGACTAGCGGAGCGAACACCGGGGAGCTGTTTTTT. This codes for CASRPGTSGANTGELFF.

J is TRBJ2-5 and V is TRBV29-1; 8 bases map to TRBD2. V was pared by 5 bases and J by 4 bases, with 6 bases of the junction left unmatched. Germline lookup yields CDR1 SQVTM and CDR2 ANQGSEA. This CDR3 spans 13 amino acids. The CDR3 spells CSVSEAGVETQYF. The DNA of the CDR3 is TGCAGCGTTTCTGAAGCGGGAGTAGAGACCCAGTACTTC.

The CDR3 protein is CAWSVGGRTQDTQYF. In DNA, the CDR3 is TGTGCCTGGAGTGTAGGGGGTCGAACCCAAGATACGCAGTATTTT. The chain employs TRBV30 and TRBJ2-3; the D gene is possibly TRBD1 (6 bases). V was trimmed by 0 bases and J by 5 bases, leaving 15 bases between them. Germline V gene lookup returns CDR1 GTSNPN and CDR2 SVGIG (reference sequence). The CDR3 is 15 residues long.

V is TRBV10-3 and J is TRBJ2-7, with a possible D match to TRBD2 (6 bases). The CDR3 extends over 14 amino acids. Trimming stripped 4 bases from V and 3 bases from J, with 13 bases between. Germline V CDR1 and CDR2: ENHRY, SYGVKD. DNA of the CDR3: TGTGCCATCAGTGCTGCGGGGACCTTCTACGAGCAGTACTTC. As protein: CAISAAGTFYEQYF.

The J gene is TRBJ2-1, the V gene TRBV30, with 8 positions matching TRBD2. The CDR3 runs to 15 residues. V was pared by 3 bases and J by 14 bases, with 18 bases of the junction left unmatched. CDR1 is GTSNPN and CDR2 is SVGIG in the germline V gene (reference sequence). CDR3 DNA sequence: TGTGCCTGGAGCCCAGTGGGGAGAGCGGGAGCGCAAAAGTTCTTC. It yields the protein CAWSPVGRAGAQKFF. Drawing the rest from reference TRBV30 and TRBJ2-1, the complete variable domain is SQTIHQWPATLVQPVGSPLSLECTVEGTSNPNLYWYRQAAGRGLQLLFYSVGIGQISSEVPQNLSASRPQDRQFILSSKKLLLSDSGFYLCAWSPVGRAGAQKFFGPGTRLTVL.

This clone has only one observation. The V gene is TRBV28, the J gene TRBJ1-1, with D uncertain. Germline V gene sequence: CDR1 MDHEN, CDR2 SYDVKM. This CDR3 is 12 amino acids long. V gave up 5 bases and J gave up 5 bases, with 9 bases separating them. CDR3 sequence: CASSTTTTEAFF. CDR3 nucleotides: TGTGCCAGCAGTACCACAACGACTGAAGCTTTCTTT.

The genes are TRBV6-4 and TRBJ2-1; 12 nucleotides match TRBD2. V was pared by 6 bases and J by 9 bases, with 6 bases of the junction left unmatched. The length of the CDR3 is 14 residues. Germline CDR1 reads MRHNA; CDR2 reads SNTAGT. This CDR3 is CASSRLAGEGEQFF. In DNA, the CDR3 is TGTGCCAGCAGCCGACTAGCGGGAGAAGGTGAGCAGTTCTTC.

CDR3 bases: TGCAGCGTTGTCCGCTCTGGAAACACCATATATTTT. It specifies CSVVRSGNTIYF. V gene TRBV29-1 combines with J gene TRBJ1-3; D gene ambiguous. The CDR3 contains 12 residues. Trimming took off 4 bases at V and 0 bases at J, with 4 bases between the two ends. Germline lookup yields CDR1 SQVTM and CDR2 ANQGSEA.

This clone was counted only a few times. The CDR3 spells CASSPRTGGRNQPQHF. The CDR3 DNA reads TGCGCCAGCAGCCCGAGGACAGGGGGCAGAAATCAGCCCCAGCATTTT. J is TRBJ1-5 and V is TRBV4-1; 11 nucleotides line up with TRBD1. The CDR3 length is 16 residues. V lost 4 bases to trimming and J lost 4 bases; unmatched junction nucleotides: 6. Germline V gene lookup returns CDR1 MGHRA and CDR2 YSYEKL.